The text below deals with one TCR beta chain. The CDR3 length is 14 residues. The V gene lost 1 base and the J gene lost 8 bases, with 9 bases spanning the gap. Germline V gives CDR1 LGHNT, CDR2 FRNRAP. The data were obtained in a study of T cells in localized non-small cell lung cancer. Clones were sequenced by immunoSEQ multiplex PCR, and TCRdb holds only the in-frame ones, with some missing. The sample consists of 2,500 to 3,000 clones, approximately 22% of them appearing once. This specimen consisted of lung tumor tissue, obtained before any cancer treatment. This receptor was obtained from a woman aged 40-70 years with stage I lung adenocarcinoma. This chain connects TRBV12-5 to TRBJ1-6; D remains ambiguous. The CDR3 DNA sequence: TGTGCTAGTGGTTTGGAATCGACCCATTCACCCCTCCACTTT. Protein: CASGLESTHSPLHF.